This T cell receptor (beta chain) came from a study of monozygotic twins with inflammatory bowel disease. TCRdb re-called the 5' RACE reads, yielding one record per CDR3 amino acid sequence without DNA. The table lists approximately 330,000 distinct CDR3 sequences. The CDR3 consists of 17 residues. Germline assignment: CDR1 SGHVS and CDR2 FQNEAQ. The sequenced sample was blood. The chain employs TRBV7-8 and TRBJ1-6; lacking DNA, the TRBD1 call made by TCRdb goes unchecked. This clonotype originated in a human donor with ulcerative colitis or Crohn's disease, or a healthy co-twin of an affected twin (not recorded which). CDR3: CASSLRARGQDNSPLHF.